A selection of T cell receptor beta chains follows, all from one sample in a study of human T cells and chemical hapten exposure. Each CDR3 protein gets one entry after TCRdb re-called the RACE reads with MiXCR. The sample includes 300,000 to 450,000 distinct CDR3 sequences, 4.5% to 7% of them seen just once. Specimen: whole blood, collected in connection with sensitization to the hapten diphenylcyclopropenone (DPC). The receptors come from a woman aged 18-35 years with alopecia areata. Some clones in this sample may be carry-over from other donors' samples. The CDR3 runs from the conserved cysteine through the conserved F or W. D genes are given only for firm matches. Clone size is stated in some rows and not others, as once, few, many or a class when expanded.

clone size | D gene | J gene | V gene | CDR3 DNA | CDR3 protein
many | NA | TRBJ1-1 | TRBV12-3/TRBV12-4 | TGTGCCAGCAGCCCACGCTCGTGGACTGAAGCTTTCTTT | CASSPRSWTEAFF
many | NA | TRBJ1-1 | TRBV6-5 | TGTGCCAGCAGAGAGCCCTATAAGGGCACTGAAGCTTTCTTT | CASREPYKGTEAFF
few | NA | TRBJ2-3 | TRBV15 | TGTGCCACCAGCAGAGTGAACTCCGCGACCGACACGCAGTATTTT | CATSRVNSATDTQYF
NA | NA | TRBJ2-5 | TRBV29-1 | TGCAGCGCAACCCAGGTGGGGGTGCTGGAGACCCAGTACTTC | CSATQVGVLETQYF
many | TRBD2 | TRBJ2-2 | TRBV7-2 | TGTGCCAGCAGCTTAACTAGCGGGGGGGCCGAGGGATTAGAGCTGTTTTTT | CASSLTSGGAEGLELFF
many | NA | TRBJ2-3 | TRBV9 | TGTGCCAGCACCCCGTGGTCAAGGGGCACAGATACGCAGTATTTT | CASTPWSRGTDTQYF
NA | TRBD2 | TRBJ2-6 | TRBV6-1 | TGTGCCAGCAGCAACCGCCTAGCGGGGGTGGACGGGGCCAACGTCCTGACTTTC | CASSNRLAGVDGANVLTF
NA | TRBD1 | TRBJ1-1 | TRBV7-8 | TGTGCCAGCATCCGGGACAGGGAGAACACTGAAGCTTTCTTT | CASIRDRENTEAFF
many | TRBD1 | TRBJ1-5 | TRBV20-1 | TGCAGTGCCGGTGACAGGGATCAGCCCCAGCATTTT | CSAGDRDQPQHF
many | NA | TRBJ2-5 | TRBV28 | TGTGCCAGCGGAATACTAGAACAAGAGACCCAGTACTTC | CASGILEQETQYF
many | NA | TRBJ2-7 | TRBV5-4 | TGTGCCAGCAGCCTCGGACCGCCCGCCACCTACGAGCAGTACTTC | CASSLGPPATYEQYF
few | TRBD2 | TRBJ2-7 | TRBV5-1 | TGCGCCAGCAGCATGGTCGCGGGGGTGAAGAACGAGCAGTACTTC | CASSMVAGVKNEQYF
NA | NA | TRBJ2-7 | TRBV3-1 | TGTGCCAGCAGCCAAGAGCTGGGTTCCTCCTACGAGCAGTACTTC | CASSQELGSSYEQYF
many | TRBD1 | TRBJ1-1 | TRBV12-3/TRBV12-4 | TGTGCCAGCAGTTCGGACAGGGAGGGCACTGAAGCTTTCTTT | CASSSDREGTEAFF
NA | NA | TRBJ2-3 | TRBV7-2 | TGTGCCAGCAGCGTTCGAGCGGCCCCAGATACGCAGTTTTTT | CASSVRAAPDTQFF
many | TRBD2 | TRBJ2-3 | TRBV7-3 | TGTGCCAGCAGCCCGAATAGCGGGGGATCAGATACGCAGTATTTT | CASSPNSGGSDTQYF
many | TRBD2 | TRBJ2-3 | TRBV20-1 | TGCAGTGCTAGAGTAGTCGACTCCACGGGGGGGCCAATGGATACGCAGTATTTT | CSARVVDSTGGPMDTQYF
many | TRBD1 | TRBJ2-3 | TRBV2 | TGTGCCAGCAATTTCCCTCGAAGCACAGGGGGCCGCGGCACAGATACGCAGTATTTT | CASNFPRSTGGRGTDTQYF
few | TRBD1 | TRBJ2-3 | TRBV28 | TGTGCCAGCAGTTCATACAGGGGGCCTAGGGGCGTCACAGATACGCAGTATTTT | CASSSYRGPRGVTDTQYF
NA | NA | TRBJ2-3 | TRBV18 | TGTGCCAGCTTCGGGGGGACAGGTTCCACAGATACGCAGTATTTT | CASFGGTGSTDTQYF
many | TRBD2 | TRBJ2-7 | TRBV10-3 | TGTGCCATCAGTGAGTCAGTCGGGGGGGCGTACGAGCAGTACTTC | CAISESVGGAYEQYF
NA | NA | TRBJ2-4 | TRBV7-8 | TGTGCCAGCAGCCCATACAGGGTCGGATCGGGAAACATTCAGTACTTC | CASSPYRVGSGNIQYF
few | TRBD1 | TRBJ2-7 | TRBV28 | TGTGCCAGCAGCCCTATTCGGGCAGGGGGTTTGTATGAGCAGTACTTC | CASSPIRAGGLYEQYF
NA | TRBD1 | TRBJ2-7 | TRBV20-1 | TGCAGTGCTAGCCGGGACAGGGGTAATGTTCGTGGGTACGAGCAGTACTTC | CSASRDRGNVRGYEQYF
few | NA | TRBJ1-1 | TRBV7-2 | TGTGCCAGCAGCTTAGCAGGCGCTAGCAACACTGAAGCTTTCTTT | CASSLAGASNTEAFF
many | NA | TRBJ1-5 | TRBV12-3/TRBV12-4 | TGTGCCAGCAGTGTAGGGATCTATGCATATAGCAATCAGCCCCAGCATTTT | CASSVGIYAYSNQPQHF
once | NA | TRBJ2-7 | TRBV18 | TGTGCCAGCTCACCACAGGGCACGGGGGAGCAGTACTTC | CASSPQGTGEQYF
many | TRBD1 | TRBJ1-6 | TRBV5-1 | TGCGCCAGCAGCTCGGGACAGGGGGATTCACCCCTCCACTTT | CASSSGQGDSPLHF
few | NA | TRBJ2-7 | TRBV7-9 | TGTGCCAGCAGCCCCACCGCGGGACCCGAGCAGTACTTC | CASSPTAGPEQYF
many | NA | TRBJ1-1 | TRBV7-2 | TGTGCCAGCAGCTTTCAGGGGTACGCCACTGAAGCTTTCTTT | CASSFQGYATEAFF
NA | TRBD1 | TRBJ2-3 | TRBV5-4 | TGTGCCAGCAGCTTGACAGGGGATCGCACAGATACGCAGTATTTT | CASSLTGDRTDTQYF
many | TRBD2 | TRBJ2-1 | TRBV7-2 | TGTGCCAGCAGCTTTTTACCGGGACTAGGCAATGAGCAGTTCTTC | CASSFLPGLGNEQFF
many | TRBD2 | TRBJ2-1 | TRBV6-2/TRBV6-3 | TGTGCCAGCAGTCCTCTAGGCGGGGGGGCCGGTGAGCAGTTCTTC | CASSPLGGGAGEQFF
few | NA | TRBJ2-4 | TRBV7-2 | TGTGCCAGCAGCTTCGTGGCAGACATTCAGTACTTC | CASSFVADIQYF
few | TRBD2 | TRBJ2-5 | TRBV3-1 | TGTGCCAGCAGCCACGGGCTAGCGGTTCAAGAGACCCAGTACTTC | CASSHGLAVQETQYF
many | NA | TRBJ1-2 | TRBV12-3/TRBV12-4 | TGTGCCAGCAGCTCGGGCTCTGGCTACACCTTC | CASSSGSGYTF
NA | NA | TRBJ2-4 | TRBV12-3/TRBV12-4 | TGTGCCAGCAAGGGCAGGGCCAAAAACATTCAGTACTTC | CASKGRAKNIQYF
many | TRBD1 | TRBJ2-2 | TRBV2 | TGTGCCAGCAGTGAAAGACAGGGACGGGCCGGGGAGCTGTTTTTT | CASSERQGRAGELFF
NA | NA | TRBJ2-1 | TRBV7-9 | TGTGCCAGCAGCTTCCCCGGGAGTCTAAACAATGAGCAGTTCTTC | CASSFPGSLNNEQFF
many | TRBD1 | TRBJ2-5 | TRBV4-3 | TGCGCCAGCAGCCAAGGGGCAGGGGGCCTAGAGACCCAGTACTTC | CASSQGAGGLETQYF
NA | TRBD2 | TRBJ2-3 | TRBV4-3 | TGCGCCAGCAGCCAAGTTTTGCGGGGGGGCGGCGATACGCAGTATTTT | CASSQVLRGGGDTQYF
NA | NA | TRBJ1-6 | TRBV4-3 | TGCGCCAGCAGCCAGTCGCGGCATTCTTATTCACCCCTCCACTTT | CASSQSRHSYSPLHF
many | NA | TRBJ2-2 | TRBV27 | TGTGCCAGCAGTTTATCAGGGGAACGAATCACCGGGGAGCTGTTTTTT | CASSLSGERITGELFF
NA | TRBD2 | TRBJ2-3 | TRBV4-3 | TGCGCCAGCAGCCAAGATGCTAGCGGGGGGTACACAGATACGCAGTATTTT | CASSQDASGGYTDTQYF